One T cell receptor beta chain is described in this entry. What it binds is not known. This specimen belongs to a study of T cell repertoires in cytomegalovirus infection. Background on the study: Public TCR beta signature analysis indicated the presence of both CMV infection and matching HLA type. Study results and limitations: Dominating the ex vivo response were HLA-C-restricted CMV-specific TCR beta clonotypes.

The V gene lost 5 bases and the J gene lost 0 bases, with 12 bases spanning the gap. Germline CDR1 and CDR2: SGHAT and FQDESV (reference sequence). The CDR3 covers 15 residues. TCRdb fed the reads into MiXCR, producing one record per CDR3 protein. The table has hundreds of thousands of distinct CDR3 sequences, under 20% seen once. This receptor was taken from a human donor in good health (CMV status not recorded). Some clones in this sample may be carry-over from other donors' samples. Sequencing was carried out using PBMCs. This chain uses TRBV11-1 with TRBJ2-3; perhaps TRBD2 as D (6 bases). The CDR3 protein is CASSPLGTSTDTQYF. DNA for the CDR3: TGTGCCAGCAGCCCCCTCGGGACTAGCACAGATACGCAGTATTTT.